Below are 18 T cell receptor beta chains sequenced from a single sample in a study of shared clonotypes between healthy human individuals. Measured with immunoSEQ multiplex PCR; TCRdb has only the in-frame clones, and not every one. The table includes 2 million to 2.5 million clones, approximately 96% detected once. The sample taken for sequencing was naive CD4+ T cells sorted from blood. The subset denotes: CD45RA+ positively selected. These receptors all stem from a young man in good health.

The V call is TRBV9, the J call TRBJ2-7; D ambiguous. The CDR3 length is 16 residues. The germline V gene encodes CDR1 SGDLS and CDR2 YYNGEE. Trimming removed 4 bases from V and 2 bases from J, with 19 bases in between. For the CDR3, the DNA is TGTGCCAGCAGCCCCAGAGAAGGCAGGAGTGCCTACGAGCAGTACTTC. Translating it yields CASSPREGRSAYEQYF.

V and J are TRBV2 and TRBJ2-1; D ambiguous. Germline CDR1 SNHLY, CDR2 FYNNEI. This CDR3 is 16 amino acids long. V lost 3 bases and J lost 0, with 12 bases in between. The DNA for the CDR3 is TGTGCCAGCAGTGAGTTGCGGCTGAGCTCCTACAATGAGCAGTTCTTC. As protein: CASSELRLSSYNEQFF.

This rearrangement joins TRBV2 to TRBJ2-4; 7 bases line up with TRBD1. Germline assignment: CDR1 SNHLY and CDR2 FYNNEI. Trimming removed 5 bases from V and 3 bases from J; junction bases left unmatched: 7. This CDR3 is 15 amino acids long. CDR3 region: CASSRQGGDKNIQYF. The CDR3 nucleotides read TGTGCCAGCAGTCGACAGGGTGGAGACAAAAACATTCAGTACTTC.

The chain combines TRBV18 with TRBJ1-1; D might be TRBD1 (6 bases). Germline assignment: CDR1 KGHSH and CDR2 LQKENI. V lost 6 bases and J 3 bases, leaving 14 bases between the germline ends. The CDR3 is made up of 14 amino acids. The CDR3 is CASSRTERYTEAFF. CDR3 sequence (DNA): TGTGCCAGCTCGCGGACAGAGAGATACACTGAAGCTTTCTTT.

The rearrangement joins TRBV2 to TRBJ1-4; D gene ambiguous. CDR3 size: 15 residues. The V gene's germline CDR1 is SNHLY and CDR2 FYNNEI. The V and J ends lost 4 bases and 8 bases respectively, with 17 bases between them. The CDR3 sequence is CASSGMATHGEKLFF. For the CDR3, the DNA is TGTGCCAGCAGTGGAATGGCCACGCACGGGGAAAAACTGTTTTTT. The full variable domain, its missing parts supplied by reference TRBV2 and TRBJ1-4, is EPEVTQTPSHQVTQMGQEVILRCVPISNHLYFYWYRQILGQKVEFLVSFYNNEISEKSEIFDDQFSVERPDGSNFTLKIRSTKLEDSAMYFCASSGMATHGEKLFFGSGTQLSVL.

On this clone itself: Other DNA variants within this sample encode the same CDR3. The chain has TRBV27 and TRBJ2-7; 10 bases are shared with TRBD1. Germline V gives CDR1 MNHEY, CDR2 SMNVEV (reference sequence). J was trimmed by 3 bases and V by 5 bases; bases with no gene match: 4. The CDR3 spans 14 residues. This CDR3 reads CASSPRTGGYEQYF. CDR3 DNA: TGTGCCAGCAGTCCCCGGACAGGGGGCTACGAGCAGTACTTC.

The V call is TRBV10-3, the J call TRBJ2-3; the D is unclear. This CDR3 is built from 13 residues. Deletions cut 6 bases from V and 4 bases from J, with 11 bases between. Germline assignment: CDR1 ENHRY and CDR2 SYGVKD. CDR3 in amino acids: CAIREPVPDTQYF. The CDR3 nucleotides read TGTGCCATCAGGGAGCCAGTCCCAGATACGCAGTATTTT.

This clone was seen once. The rearrangement joins TRBV6-1 to TRBJ2-1; D uncertain. This CDR3 region has 15 residues. Trimming took 2 bases from V and 6 from J, leaving 14 bases between them. The germline V gene has CDR1 MNHNS and CDR2 SASEGT. For the CDR3, the DNA is TGTGCCAGCAGTGAATCTGTTGTACGTCCCAATGAGCAGTTCTTC. As protein: CASSESVVRPNEQFF.

The sample holds one count of this clone. The V call is TRBV19, the J call TRBJ1-5; D gene ambiguous. The CDR3 has 15 amino acids. The germline gives CDR1 LNHDA, CDR2 SQIVND (reference sequence). Deletions cut 9 bases from V and 7 bases from J, with 22 bases between. The CDR3 DNA reads as TGTGCCAGCCATTCCAGCGAGGGTTCGGGCCAGCCCCAGCATTTT. This gives the protein CASHSSEGSGQPQHF. Variable domain in full (rest from reference TRBV19 and TRBJ1-5): DGGITQSPKYLFRKEGQNVTLSCEQNLNHDAMYWYRQDPGQGLRLIYYSQIVNDFQKGDIAEGYSVSREKKESFPLTVTSAQKNPTAFYLCASHSSEGSGQPQHFGDGTRLSIL.

This chain links TRBV9 with TRBJ2-3; the match to TRBD1 covers 7 bases. Unmatched junction bases numbered 8, after V lost 4 bases and J lost 0 bases. Germline-derived CDR1 and CDR2 are SGDLS and YYNGEE. This CDR3 has 16 residues. CDR3: CASSPWTGTSTDTQYF. The CDR3, as DNA: TGTGCCAGCAGCCCCTGGACAGGAACTAGCACAGATACGCAGTATTTT.

This clone has only one observation. The chain combines TRBV19 with TRBJ1-2, with D maybe TRBD1 (5 bases). The CDR3 contains 15 residues. Germline V gene sequence: CDR1 LNHDA, CDR2 SQIVND (reference sequence). Deletions cut 3 bases from V and 3 bases from J, with 14 bases between. This CDR3 reads CASSISWGGDYGYTF. The CDR3 DNA is TGTGCCAGTAGTATTTCTTGGGGCGGTGACTATGGCTACACCTTC.

The chain couples TRBV9 to TRBJ1-2; unclear D gene. This CDR3 region has 15 residues. Trimming removed 0 bases at V and 4 bases at J, with 13 bases between. Germline V gene data show CDR1 as SGDLS and CDR2 as YYNGEE. The CDR3 DNA sequence: TGTGCCAGCAGCGTAGAAGGCCCCATATCCTATGGCTACACCTTC. Protein sequence: CASSVEGPISYGYTF.

The rearrangement joins TRBV5-1 to TRBJ2-7; D not resolved. In germline, CDR1 is SGHRS, CDR2 YFSETQ. The CDR3 runs 13 residues. V lost 0 bases, J lost 6 bases, and 10 bases lay in between. As DNA, the CDR3 is TGCGCCAGCAGCTTGGGAGGCAGTATCGAGCAGTACTTC. It codes for CASSLGGSIEQYF.

This clone was picked up a small number of times. This sequence joins TRBV30 and TRBJ1-6; the D gene is possibly TRBD1 (5 bases). The V gene's germline CDR1 is GTSNPN and CDR2 SVGIG (reference sequence). The CDR3 has 16 amino acids. Trimming shortened V by 0 bases and J by 5 bases, and 14 bases separated the two germline ends. The CDR3 spells CAWSVPRVLDNSPLHF. CDR3 sequence (DNA): TGTGCCTGGAGTGTACCCAGGGTTTTGGATAATTCACCCCTCCACTTT.

The chain employs TRBV5-1 and TRBJ2-5; D may match TRBD1 or TRBD2 (6 bases each). The CDR3 covers 14 residues. V shed 4 bases and J shed 5 bases, with 15 bases lying between them. Germline CDR1 reads SGHRS; CDR2 reads YFSETQ. For the CDR3, the DNA is TGCGCCAGCAGCCGGGGGCCGGGCGGTGAGACCCAGTACTTC. Protein: CASSRGPGGETQYF.

The chain recombines TRBV7-2 with TRBJ2-7, with 8 bases identical to TRBD1. The germline V gene has CDR1 SGHTA and CDR2 FQGNSA. The ends lost 0 bases at V and 0 bases at J; junction bases unmatched: 7. The CDR3 runs to 17 residues. The CDR3 spells CASSLALGDRSSYEQYF. The CDR3 DNA is TGTGCCAGCAGCTTAGCGTTAGGGGACAGGAGCTCCTACGAGCAGTACTTC.

This chain connects TRBV7-2 to TRBJ1-1; 7 bases line up with TRBD1. V shed 5 bases and J 3 bases; nucleotides not matched to a gene: 9. The CDR3 extends over 15 amino acids. Germline V gene data show CDR1 as SGHTA and CDR2 as FQGNSA. The CDR3 region has the DNA TGTGCCAGCAGCCTAGGGGGCGTAACTTACACTGAAGCTTTCTTT. Residues: CASSLGGVTYTEAFF. Filled out from reference TRBV7-2 and TRBJ1-1, the complete variable domain reads GAGVSQSPSNKVTEKGKDVELRCDPISGHTALYWYRQSLGQGLEFLIYFQGNSAPDKSGLPSDRFSAERTGGSVSTLTIQRTQQEDSAVYLCASSLGGVTYTEAFFGQGTRLTVV.

This chain joins TRBV7-3 and TRBJ1-2, with 8 bases fitting TRBD1. The germline gives CDR1 SGHTA, CDR2 FQGTGA. J gave up 7 bases and V 5 bases, and 9 bases lay outside the gene matches. CDR3 length equals 14 residues. In DNA, the CDR3 is TGTGCCAGCAGCCCCAGGACAGGGATAAGTGGCTACACCTTC. This translates into CASSPRTGISGYTF.